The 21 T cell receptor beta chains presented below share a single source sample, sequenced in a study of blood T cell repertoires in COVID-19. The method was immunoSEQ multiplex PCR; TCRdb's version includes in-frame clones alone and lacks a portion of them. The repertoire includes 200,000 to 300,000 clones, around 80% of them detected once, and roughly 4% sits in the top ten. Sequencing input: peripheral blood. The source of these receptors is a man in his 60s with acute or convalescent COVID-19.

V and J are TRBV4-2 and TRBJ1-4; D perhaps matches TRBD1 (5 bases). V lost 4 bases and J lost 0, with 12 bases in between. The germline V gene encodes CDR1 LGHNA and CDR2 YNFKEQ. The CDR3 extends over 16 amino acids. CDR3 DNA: TGTGCCAGCAGCCCAGAGGGGAGACCAACTAATGAAAAACTGTTTTTT. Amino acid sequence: CASSPEGRPTNEKLFF.

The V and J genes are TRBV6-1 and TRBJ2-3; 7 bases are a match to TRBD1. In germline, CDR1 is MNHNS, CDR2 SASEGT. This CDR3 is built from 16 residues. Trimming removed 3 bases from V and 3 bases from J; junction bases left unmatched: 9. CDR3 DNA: TGTGCCAGCAGTGATATAAGGACAGGACCAACAGATACGCAGTATTTT. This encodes CASSDIRTGPTDTQYF.

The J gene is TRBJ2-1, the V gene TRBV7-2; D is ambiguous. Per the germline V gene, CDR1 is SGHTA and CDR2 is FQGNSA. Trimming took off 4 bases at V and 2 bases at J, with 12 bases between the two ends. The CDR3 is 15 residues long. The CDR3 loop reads CASSSNSFAYNEQFF. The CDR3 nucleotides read TGTGCCAGCAGCTCAAACAGTTTTGCCTACAATGAGCAGTTCTTC.

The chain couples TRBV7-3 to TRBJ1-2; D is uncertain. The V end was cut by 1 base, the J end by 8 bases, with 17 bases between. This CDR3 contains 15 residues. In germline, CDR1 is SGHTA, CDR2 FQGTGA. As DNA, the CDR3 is TGTGCCAGCAGCTTAAACCCTTTCGCCTCTGGCGGCTACACCTTC. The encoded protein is CASSLNPFASGGYTF.

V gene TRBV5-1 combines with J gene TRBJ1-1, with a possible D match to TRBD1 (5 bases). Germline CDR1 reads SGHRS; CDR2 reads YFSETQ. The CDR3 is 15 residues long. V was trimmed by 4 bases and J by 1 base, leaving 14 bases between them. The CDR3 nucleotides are TGCGCCAGCAGCCCCCGCCACGGGGGGAACACTGAAGCTTTCTTT. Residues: CASSPRHGGNTEAFF.

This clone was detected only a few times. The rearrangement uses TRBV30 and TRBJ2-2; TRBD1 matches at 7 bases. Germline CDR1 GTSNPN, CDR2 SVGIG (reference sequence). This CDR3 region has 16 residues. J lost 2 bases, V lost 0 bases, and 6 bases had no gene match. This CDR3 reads CAWSVGTALNTGELFF. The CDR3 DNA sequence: TGTGCCTGGAGTGTAGGGACAGCGCTAAACACCGGGGAGCTGTTTTTT.

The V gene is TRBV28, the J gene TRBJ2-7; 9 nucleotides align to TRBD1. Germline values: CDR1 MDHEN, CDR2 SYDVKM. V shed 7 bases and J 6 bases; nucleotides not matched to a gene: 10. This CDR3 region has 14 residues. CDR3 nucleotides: TGTGCCAGCACTAGACAGGGGGAGGAGGGCGAGCAGTACTTC. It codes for CASTRQGEEGEQYF.

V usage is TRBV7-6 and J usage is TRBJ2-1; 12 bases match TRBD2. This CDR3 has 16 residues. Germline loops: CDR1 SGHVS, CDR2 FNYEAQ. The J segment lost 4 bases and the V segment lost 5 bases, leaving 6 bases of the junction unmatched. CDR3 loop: CASSRLAGDRYNEQFF. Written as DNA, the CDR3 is TGTGCCAGCAGCCGACTAGCGGGAGATAGGTACAATGAGCAGTTCTTC.

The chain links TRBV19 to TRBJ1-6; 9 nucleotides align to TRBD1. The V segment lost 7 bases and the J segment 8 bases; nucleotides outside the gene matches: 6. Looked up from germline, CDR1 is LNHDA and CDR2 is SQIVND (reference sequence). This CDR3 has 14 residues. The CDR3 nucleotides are TGTGCCAGTAATCCGGGACAGGGTCATTCACCCCTCCACTTT. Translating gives CASNPGQGHSPLHF. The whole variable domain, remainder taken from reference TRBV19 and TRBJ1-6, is DGGITQSPKYLFRKEGQNVTLSCEQNLNHDAMYWYRQDPGQGLRLIYYSQIVNDFQKGDIAEGYSVSREKKESFPLTVTSAQKNPTAFYLCASNPGQGHSPLHFGNGTRLTVT.

The CDR3, as DNA: TGTGCCAGCAGCTTAGGAGGGCAGACGGGGGCTGAAGCTTTCTTT. Protein: CASSLGGQTGAEAFF. The V call is TRBV11-3, the J call TRBJ1-1, with D maybe TRBD1 (5 bases). The V and J ends lost 1 base and 6 bases respectively, with 15 bases between them. CDR3 length equals 15 residues. Germline assignment: CDR1 SGHNT and CDR2 YENEEA.

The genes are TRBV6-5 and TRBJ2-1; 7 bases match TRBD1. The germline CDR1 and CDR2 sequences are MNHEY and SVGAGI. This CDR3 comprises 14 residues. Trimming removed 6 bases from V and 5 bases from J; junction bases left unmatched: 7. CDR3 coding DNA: TGTGCCAGCAGCCTCAGACAGGGTGACAATGAGCAGTTCTTC. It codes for CASSLRQGDNEQFF.

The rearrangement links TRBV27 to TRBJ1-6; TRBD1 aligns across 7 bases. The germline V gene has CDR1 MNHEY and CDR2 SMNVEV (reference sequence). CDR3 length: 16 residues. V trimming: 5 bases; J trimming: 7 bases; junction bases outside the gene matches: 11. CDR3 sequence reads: CASSTRATGRNSPLHF. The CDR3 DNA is TGTGCCAGCAGTACCCGGGCGACAGGGCGCAATTCACCCCTCCACTTT.

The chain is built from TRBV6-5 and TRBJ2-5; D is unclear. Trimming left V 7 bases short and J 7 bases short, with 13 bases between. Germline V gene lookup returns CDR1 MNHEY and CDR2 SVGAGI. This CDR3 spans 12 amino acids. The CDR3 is CASIVWPGTQYF. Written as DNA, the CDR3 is TGTGCCAGCATTGTGTGGCCTGGGACCCAGTACTTC.

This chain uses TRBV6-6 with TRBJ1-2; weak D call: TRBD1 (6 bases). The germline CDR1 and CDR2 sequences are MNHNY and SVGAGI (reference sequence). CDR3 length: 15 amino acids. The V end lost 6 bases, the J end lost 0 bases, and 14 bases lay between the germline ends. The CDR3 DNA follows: TGTGCCAGCAGCTCCCCGGGGGGCACTAACTATGGCTACACCTTC. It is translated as CASSSPGGTNYGYTF.

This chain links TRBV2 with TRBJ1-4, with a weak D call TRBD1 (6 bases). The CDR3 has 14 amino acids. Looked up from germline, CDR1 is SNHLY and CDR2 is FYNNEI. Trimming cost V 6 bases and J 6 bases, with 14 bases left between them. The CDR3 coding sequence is TGTGCCAGCAGGCCAGGGGAGGGGGATGAAAAACTGTTTTTT. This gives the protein CASRPGEGDEKLFF.

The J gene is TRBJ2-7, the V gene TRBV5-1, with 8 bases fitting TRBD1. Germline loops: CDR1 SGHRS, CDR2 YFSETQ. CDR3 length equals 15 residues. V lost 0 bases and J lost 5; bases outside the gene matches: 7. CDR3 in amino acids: CASSLDGQGVHEQYF. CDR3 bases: TGCGCCAGCAGCTTGGACGGACAGGGCGTCCACGAGCAGTACTTC.

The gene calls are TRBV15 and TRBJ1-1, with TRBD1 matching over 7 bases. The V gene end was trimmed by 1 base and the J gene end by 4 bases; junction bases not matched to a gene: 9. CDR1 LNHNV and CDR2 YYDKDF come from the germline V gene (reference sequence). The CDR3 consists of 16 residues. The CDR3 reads CATSRGQGGLGTEAFF. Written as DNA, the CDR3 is TGTGCCACCAGCAGAGGACAGGGCGGTTTAGGCACTGAAGCTTTCTTT.

The CDR3 DNA follows: TGTGCCAGCAGCTTCCGGACAGCTGATACGCAGTATTTT. This codes for CASSFRTADTQYF. The chain carries TRBV5-4 and TRBJ2-3; the D gene is possibly TRBD1 (6 bases). CDR3 length equals 13 residues. Germline assignment: CDR1 SGHNT and CDR2 YYREEE (reference sequence). The ends were cut back, 2 bases at V and 6 bases at J, with 10 bases in the middle.

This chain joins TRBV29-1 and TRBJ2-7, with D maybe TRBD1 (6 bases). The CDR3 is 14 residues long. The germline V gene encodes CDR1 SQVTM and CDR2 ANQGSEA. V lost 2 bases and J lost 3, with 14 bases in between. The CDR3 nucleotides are TGCAGCGTTGAATTCGGTACGGACAGCTACGAGCAGTACTTC. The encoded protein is CSVEFGTDSYEQYF.

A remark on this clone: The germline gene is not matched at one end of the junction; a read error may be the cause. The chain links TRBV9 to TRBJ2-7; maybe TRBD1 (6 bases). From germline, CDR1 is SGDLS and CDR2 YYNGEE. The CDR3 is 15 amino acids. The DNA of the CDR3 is TGTGCCAGCAGTGTAGGGGGTTGGCAGGGGATCGAGCAGTACTTC. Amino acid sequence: CASSVGGWQGIEQYF.

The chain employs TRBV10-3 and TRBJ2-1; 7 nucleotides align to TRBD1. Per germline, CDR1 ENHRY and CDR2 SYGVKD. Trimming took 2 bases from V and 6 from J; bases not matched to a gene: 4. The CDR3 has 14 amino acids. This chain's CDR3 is CAISERGLANEQFF. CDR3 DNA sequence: TGTGCCATCAGTGAGAGGGGGCTGGCCAATGAGCAGTTCTTC.